This T cell receptor (beta chain) was observed in a study of T cell repertoires in cytomegalovirus infection. At the level of the study: CMV epitopes in the study were HLA-C-restricted (recently identified) and HLA-B-restricted (well studied).

TCRdb ran MiXCR on the reads and lists one entry per CDR3 protein. The table records about 770,000 distinct CDR3 sequences, about 29% of them present only once. As concerns this clonotype: Antigen: not known.

The V end lost 2 bases, the J end lost 0 bases, and 19 bases lay between the germline ends. Per the germline V gene, CDR1 is MNHNS and CDR2 is SASEGT. The CDR3 sequence is 18 residues long. The J gene is TRBJ1-1, the V gene TRBV6-1; maybe TRBD1 (6 bases). The TCR comes from a human donor in good health (CMV status not recorded). Some clones in this sample may be carry-over from other donors' samples. The input for sequencing was cultured CD8+ T cells from PBMCs, taken from culture after CMV antigen stimulation. The CDR3 DNA is TGTGCCAGCAGTGAATACGGGGGCGCGCAGTGGGTGAACACTGAAGCTTTCTTT. Its translation is CASSEYGGAQWVNTEAFF.